This T cell receptor beta chain was profiled in a study of T cells in Graves' hyperthyroidism and ophthalmopathy. With duration under 3 months, ophthalmopathy was active: Clinical Activity Score at least 3, NOSPECS at least 4. This clonotype was counted between two and nine times. The antigen is unknown. Study-level findings and limits: A 13 V-J signature model discriminated ophthalmopathy versus stable hyperthyroidism.

TCR beta CDR3 region amplification was performed from RNA transcripts. With the HTBI primer set, the TCR CDR3 went through a first round of RT-PCR. TCRdb independently ran MiXCR on the multiplex PCR reads; one entry per CDR3 protein. The table includes 500,000 to 550,000 distinct CDR3 sequences, roughly 21% detected once. The clonotype comes from a man in his forties or fifties with Graves' ophthalmopathy. The sample consisted of blood.

In DNA form, the CDR3 reads TGTGCCAGCAGCGAGGGGGCGGGGGCTACTAACTATGGCTACACCTTC. This sequence encodes CASSEGAGATNYGYTF. V is TRBV6-1 and J is TRBJ1-2, with 7 bases fitting TRBD1. V was pared by 6 bases and J by 0 bases, with 10 bases of the junction left unmatched. In germline, CDR1 is MNHNS, CDR2 SASEGT. The CDR3 sequence is 16 residues long.